The present entry profiles one T cell receptor beta chain with its context. This clonotype was counted only a few times. Base qualities were left out, and no much larger clone turns up one base away. From the cysteine up to the phenylalanine, the CDR3 has a length of 11 residues. Only the CDR3 part of the read is kept: 33 bases, read in frame from the first base. Looking up the germline V gene yields CDR1 SQVTM and CDR2 ANQGSEA. Trimming costs V 6 bases and J 1 base, and their ends lie 6 bases apart. The library was prepared using single-cell sequencing. Sequencing instrument: Illumina MiSeq. Three nested PCRs using multiplexed primers that cover all TRA and TRB V genes were used to amplify paired single-cell TCR-alpha and TCR-beta sequences. As for how the authors treated the data: Selected pRESTO steps were used for read preprocessing, and IMGT/HighV-QUEST was used to assign V, D, J genes and CDR3 junctions. Only valid singletons with no more than three chains, each backed by 100 or more reads, were kept as single cells. A clonotype was defined by identical paired TCR-alpha/beta nucleotide sequences, and sharing of only around 0.2% between patients indicated that cross-contamination was negligible. In samples containing more than 20 cells, repertoire diversity was estimated using an undersampling-corrected Shannon index. Clones were called with MiXCR by TCRdb after fastp trimmed the public reads at Q25, and only in-frame beta chains were retained. Rows with a matching CDR3 protein are joined into one entry that keeps the most common DNA and genes. TCRdb, rather than the study authors, made the V and J calls. This sample gives around 150 distinct CDR3 sequences in total; 45% to 60% of them show up just once. The biggest ten clones account for approximately 51% of the sample.

This sample stems from a study of T cells during gluten challenge in celiac disease (dated by TCRdb to the late 2010s). In terms of the full investigation: Paired single-cell TCR sequencing was carried out for several challenge participants in whom a significant rise in HLA-DQ:gluten tetramer-binding T cells was shown. During the challenge, blood was drawn at baseline, day 6 and day 14, while duodenal biopsies were taken at baseline and day 14. Single-cell libraries were sequenced paired-end 250 bp and bulk libraries paired-end 300 bp on the Illumina MiSeq.

Treated celiac disease patients on a gluten-free diet underwent a 14-day oral dietary gluten challenge to study recall of gluten-specific T cells. For lamina propria, live cells were gated as tetramer-binding CD3+ CD8- CD4+ T cells, with CD11c, CD14, CD15, CD19 and CD56 cells excluded. An Aria II cell sorter was used to sort cells as single cells, and also in bulk when tetramer-positive cells were relatively plentiful. At baseline and on day 14, roughly eight duodenal biopsies were obtained from every challenged patient. Cryopreserved lamina propria cell suspensions were obtained from biopsies through removal of epithelium with EDTA, digestion with collagenase, homogenization and filtration. Before tetramer-binding CD4+ T cells were sorted, thawed cells were stained with a pool of PE-conjugated HLA-DQ:gluten tetramers presenting immunodominant gluten epitopes. General study outcomes and caveats: Across about seven patients, about 12-44% of single-cell TCR-alpha/beta clonotypes at the latest time point were also found at baseline, with roughly 52-55% being obtained from bulk data. Clonal expansion rose on day 6, as shown by reduced sample-corrected Shannon diversity of circulating gluten-specific T cells. The circulating gluten-specific T cells hit their peak on day 6, and the day-6 repertoire seemed to be made up largely of expanded preexisting memory clonotypes.

Sequencing used gluten-specific CD4+ T cells sorted from the duodenum using tetramers, obtained at baseline or on day 14 of gluten challenge (not recorded which). The chain was built from TRBV29-1 and TRBJ2-5; no D gene can be assigned with confidence. The clonotype was recovered from a female donor with celiac disease. The encoded CDR3 is CSVAFQETQYF. The DNA sequence reads TGCAGCGTAGCGTTCCAAGAGACCCAGTACTTC.